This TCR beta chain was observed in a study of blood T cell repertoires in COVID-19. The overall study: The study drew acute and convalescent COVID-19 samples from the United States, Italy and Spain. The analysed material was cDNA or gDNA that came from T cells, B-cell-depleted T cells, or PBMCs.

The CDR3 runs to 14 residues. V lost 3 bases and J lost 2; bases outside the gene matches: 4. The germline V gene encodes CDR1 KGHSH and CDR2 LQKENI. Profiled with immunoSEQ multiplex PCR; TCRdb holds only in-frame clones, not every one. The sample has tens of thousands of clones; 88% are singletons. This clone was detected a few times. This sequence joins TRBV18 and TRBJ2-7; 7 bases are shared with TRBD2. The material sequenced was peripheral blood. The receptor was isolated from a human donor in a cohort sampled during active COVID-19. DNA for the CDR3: TGTGCCAGCTCACCGCCGGGACTACCCTACGAGCAGTACTTC. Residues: CASSPPGLPYEQYF.